This T cell receptor (beta chain) emerged from a study of shared clonotypes between healthy human individuals (dated by TCRdb to about 2020). With regard to the full study: The cohort included three men and a couple of women between 18 and 49 years of age. For each donor, CD4 naive and CD4 memory were each given three plates, CD8 naive was given two plates, and CD8 memory was given one plate. Blood TCR repertoires of five healthy adults were deeply sequenced to estimate repertoire size and the extent of clonotype sharing between individuals. Different laboratories and diverse techniques were used to prepare libraries and sequence TCR repertoires, to increase sequencing depth and limit assay-specific biases. Between about 0.9 and 8.9 billion PBMCs per donor were obtained by leukapheresis.

With regard to this clone: Its recognized antigen is unknown. No much larger clone is present one base from it, and per-base qualities are unavailable.

The germline V gene (reference sequence) specifies SEHNR as CDR1 and FQNEAQ as CDR2. Reading from cysteine to phenylalanine, the CDR3 counts 13 amino acids. The DNA shown is the 39-base CDR3, in frame from base 1. V was cut back by 5 bases and J by 4 bases, leaving a gap of 11 bases between them. Findings and caveats that apply to the study as a whole: Because the study included a small number of donors, the genetic and exposure-history diversity represented was limited. Even with the large sequencing depth, rarefaction of the sorted-subset datasets indicated that sequencing was incomplete. Based on pairwise subsampling, the degree of clonotype sharing among donors was expected to be affected by sequencing depth. Naive subsets generally had larger estimated clonotype richness than memory subsets did. Compared with non-shared clonotypes, clonotypes shared by all four sorted-subset donors had higher generation probabilities. Across a handful of donors, roughly 5% of naive CD4, around 3.5% of naive CD8, around 2.5% of memory CD4, and 0.4% of memory CD8 clonotypes were shared. Sampling was restricted to blood, and TCR repertoires in tissues likely differ from the TCR repertoires found in blood.

Using the deep immunoSEQ assay, TCR CDR3 regions were amplified from genomic DNA by multiplex PCR. Extracted genomic DNA from each cell subset was spread evenly across all wells of several immunoSEQ 96-well plates, with each plate serving as a replicate. For sorted subsets, around 200 ng genomic DNA, equal to 30,000 or so T cell genomes, was loaded into each replicate PCR. The purified libraries were quantified using a Qubit 3.0 fluorometer, sized with a Bioanalyzer 2100, and then quantified again using the KAPA Library Quantification kit. A separate single-read 150-cycle Illumina NextSeq 550 flow cell was used to sequence each immunoSEQ 96-well plate. In the authors' own workflow: The immunoSEQ output contained only junctional sequences without quality scores, so filtering could not match that applied to full-length reads. To assign V/J genes and CDR3, sequences were annotated against IMGT germline references using PyIR, a Python wrapper for IgBLAST v1.9. Any read was removed if the V/J assignment was weak (E-value above 1e-6), the CDR3 was missing, or the read contained stop codons, out-of-frame junctions, or ambiguous translated residues. A V3J clonotype was defined by an identical inferred V gene, J gene, and CDR3 amino acid sequence. Percentage overlap between repertoires was computed as shared unique clonotypes divided by the size of the smaller repertoire. RTK rarefaction, the Chao1 estimator, and Recon v2.1 estimates of unobserved clonotypes were used to assess repertoire richness. Generation probabilities were computed with OLGA for all TCRbeta clonotypes obtained by the gDNA method from several donors. The table comes from immuneACCESS by way of TCRdb, which keeps in-frame sequences with V and J called. Part of the clones is missing from these tables; in studies checked, under half for an unresolved V gene and the rest for unknown reasons. From that table come the V and J calls and clone size; the DNA was used to work out D and trimming. The sample yields around 1,900,000 clones; over 85% were counted once. Clones ranked in the top ten supply roughly 1.7% of the sample.

CD8 naive samples consisted of CD45RO-negative cells that were positively selected for CCR7, yielding a CD45RA+CCR7+ population without TemRA cells. Healthy HIV-negative adults with no recently reported acute infections or vaccinations were included as donors. Only Caucasian adults living in Nashville, Tennessee, USA were represented among the donors. Blood was collected by leukapheresis, and PBMCs were isolated by Ficoll-Histopaque density gradient centrifugation and then cryopreserved in liquid nitrogen vapor phase. Purity and quantity of every magnetically sorted T cell population were checked by analytical flow cytometry. From each sorted fraction, genomic DNA was isolated and quantified by UV absorbance on a Nanodrop 2000c.

The sequence joins TRBV7-9 to TRBJ1-1; no D gene is confidently identified. The clonotype comes from a man younger than 35 in good health. Some clones in this sample may be carry-over from other donors' samples. Sequences were obtained from naive CD8+ T cells from PBMCs. According to the study, the label for this sample's cell subset or site signals: CD45RA+CCR7+. The CDR3 reads as follows: CASSPVRVTEAFF. The nucleotide sequence reads TGTGCCAGCAGCCCCGTGCGGGTCACTGAAGCTTTCTTT. Full variable domain (CDR3 extended with the reference TRBV7-9 and TRBJ1-1 proteins): DTGVSQNPRHKITKRGQNVTFRCDPISEHNRLYWYRQTLGQGPEFLTYFQNEAQLEKSRLLSDRFSAERPKGSFSTLEIQRTEQGDSAMYLCASSPVRVTEAFFGQGTRLTVV.